The TCR beta chain under discussion was sequenced for a study of glioma-infiltrating T cells (dated by TCRdb to the mid-2010s). In the study overall: TCR alpha- and beta-chain repertoires were sequenced from glioma tissue, non-neoplastic brain tissue and matched peripheral blood mononuclear cells. Three low-grade glioma patients, seven or eight primary glioblastoma patients, and three non-glioma patients who contributed non-neoplastic brain tissue made up the paired cohort. To measure how far tissue and blood T-cell populations diverged, each tissue-infiltrating repertoire was compared against the peripheral blood repertoire of the same patient.

The iRepertoire nested amplicon-rescue multiplex PCR (arm-PCR) platform was used to amplify TCR alpha and beta CDR3 regions from RNA. For one-step reverse transcription and amplification, roughly 100-450 ng of tissue mRNA or PBMC total RNA was used as input. Following bead purification, Illumina adapters were added by a secondary multiplex PCR, and libraries between 200 and 400 bp were gel-purified. Internal 6-nucleotide barcodes were carried by the libraries and were used for demultiplexing. Sequencing of the libraries was done on an Illumina MiSeq using 2x220 or 2x250 nucleotide paired-end reads. Processing in the source paper ran as follows. Paired reads were merged using FLASH 1.2.11 and aligned with BWA-MEM to the GRCh37 human genome, and TRA and TRB reads were then extracted. An IMGT-derived reference of cassette sequences and CDR3 motifs, with pseudogenes included, was used for V and J assignment. Reads were translated in three frames, and productive CDR3s were defined as those with a C...FGXG motif and no stop codons. Unique combinations of V-J cassette pair and CDR3 amino acid sequence were defined as clonotypes. Reads were filtered by Hamming distance, thresholded by each sample's sequence error rate in mapped regions. TCRdb trimmed the raw reads at Q25, called clones with MiXCR and kept productive beta chains. A single entry per CDR3 protein holds the most common genes and DNA from its merged rows. It is TCRdb's table, rather than the study itself, that gives the V and J calls and clone size. The sample table lists approximately 120,000 distinct CDR3 sequences, less than 30% of them with a count of one. 30% to 35% of the sample belongs to the ten largest clones.

CDR1 and CDR2, per the germline V gene, are MNHNS and SASEGT. V loses 5 bases, J loses 3 bases, and the germline ends lie 14 bases apart. From the cysteine through the phenylalanine, the CDR3 covers 15 amino acids. Solely the CDR3 DNA is kept, with 45 bases framed from the first base. Points the paper makes about the study in general: The group comparisons were based on small numbers of patients: three non-neoplastic, three low-grade glioma and eight glioblastoma patients. Very few CDR3 sequences were found to be shared between tissue and blood, and this scarcity was attributed to high CDR3 diversity and limited sampling. VJ-independent divergence between tissue and blood was lower than expected in non-neoplastic patients but higher than expected in all gliomas, particularly low-grade gliomas.

This clonotype was counted ten times or more. This receptor's antigen is unknown. Per-base quality was not reported, and no clone a single base away is much larger than it. The sample taken for sequencing was glioma tissue, nonneoplastic brain tissue, or PBMCs (not recorded which). This clonotype originated in a human donor with low-grade glioma or glioblastoma, undergoing nonglioma brain surgery, or in good health (not recorded which). Recombination linked TRBV6-1 to TRBJ1-5; no D gene is confidently identified. The DNA is TGTGCCAGCAGTCTTACTTGGGGAACCAATCAGCCCCAGCATTTT. It specifies CASSLTWGTNQPQHF.